This entry describes one T cell receptor (beta chain). This specimen comes from a study of T cell changes during pregnancy in multiple sclerosis. Profiling relied on immunoSEQ multiplex PCR, and the TCRdb table lists in-frame clones only, not all of them. The sample includes 50,000 to 60,000 clones, 75% to 95% of them seen just once. The V segment lost 5 bases and the J segment 1 base; nucleotides outside the gene matches: 4. The CDR3 covers 15 residues. Germline assignment: CDR1 MNHEY and CDR2 SMNVEV (reference sequence). The J gene is TRBJ2-2, the V gene TRBV27; 7 bases align to TRBD2. The specimen was peripheral blood, collected in the first trimester of pregnancy. The origin of this receptor is a female donor in good health, enrolled as a control in a pregnancy study. The CDR3 loop reads CASSGGGWNTGELFF. The CDR3, as DNA: TGTGCCAGCAGTGGCGGGGGTTGGAACACCGGGGAGCTGTTTTTT.